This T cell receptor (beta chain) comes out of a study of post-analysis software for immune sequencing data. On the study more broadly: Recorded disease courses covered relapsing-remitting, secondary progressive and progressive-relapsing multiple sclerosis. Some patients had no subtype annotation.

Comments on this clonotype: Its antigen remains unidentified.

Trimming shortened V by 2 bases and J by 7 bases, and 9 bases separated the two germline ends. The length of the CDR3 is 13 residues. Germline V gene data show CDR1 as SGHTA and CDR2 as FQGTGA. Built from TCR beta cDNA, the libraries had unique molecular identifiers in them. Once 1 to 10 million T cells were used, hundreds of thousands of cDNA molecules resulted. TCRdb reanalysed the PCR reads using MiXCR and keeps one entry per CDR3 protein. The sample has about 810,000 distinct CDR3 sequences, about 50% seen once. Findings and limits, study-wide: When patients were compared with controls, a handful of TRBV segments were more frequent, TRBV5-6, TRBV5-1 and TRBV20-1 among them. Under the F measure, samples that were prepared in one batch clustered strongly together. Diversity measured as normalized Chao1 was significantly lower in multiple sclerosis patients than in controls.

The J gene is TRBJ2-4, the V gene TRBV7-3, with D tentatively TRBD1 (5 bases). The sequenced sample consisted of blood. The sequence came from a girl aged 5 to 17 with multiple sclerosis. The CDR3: CASSLAGSNIQYF. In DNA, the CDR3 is TGTGCCAGCAGCTTAGCAGGGTCGAACATTCAGTACTTC.